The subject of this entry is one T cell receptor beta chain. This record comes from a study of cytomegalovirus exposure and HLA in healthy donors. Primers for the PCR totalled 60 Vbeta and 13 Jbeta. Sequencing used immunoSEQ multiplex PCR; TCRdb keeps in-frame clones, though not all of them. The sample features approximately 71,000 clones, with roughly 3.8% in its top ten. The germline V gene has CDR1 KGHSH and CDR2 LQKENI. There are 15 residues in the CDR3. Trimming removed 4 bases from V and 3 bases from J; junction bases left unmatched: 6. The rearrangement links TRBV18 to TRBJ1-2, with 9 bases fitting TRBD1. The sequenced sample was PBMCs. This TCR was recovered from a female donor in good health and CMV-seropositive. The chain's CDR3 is CASSLRTGADYGYTF. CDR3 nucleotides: TGTGCCAGCTCACTGAGGACAGGGGCGGACTATGGCTACACCTTC.